This T cell receptor (beta chain) was sequenced for a study of T cells after yellow fever vaccination. The study's findings and limits: Repertoires obtained by FACS sorting could include abundant clonotypes that entered as contaminants from the bulk population. The CD4 and CD8 compartments had a small share of their clonotypes in common.

From germline, CDR1 is KGHSH and CDR2 LQKENI. The germline V and J ends were trimmed by 6 bases and 4 bases, with 13 bases remaining between them. The CDR3 sequence is 13 residues long. As TCR cDNA was made by 5'RACE template switching, a universal primer site and UMIs were added. TCRdb called the 5' RACE reads again in MiXCR, with one record for every CDR3 protein. The sample includes just under 600,000 distinct CDR3 sequences, less than 15% of them seen just once. About this clonotype: Antigen specificity is unknown.

This receptor was identified in a man aged 25-45 years who received the YFV17D yellow fever vaccine. The specimen was PBMCs, collected on the day of the yellow fever booster vaccination. The chain has TRBV18 and TRBJ2-7; the D call may be TRBD1 or TRBD2 (5 bases each). In DNA, the CDR3 is TGTGCCAGCTCCCGGGACCAGAATTACGAGCAGTACTTC. This gives the protein CASSRDQNYEQYF.